This record concerns one T cell receptor (beta chain) sequence. Its cognate antigen is unknown. TCRdb reprocessed the reads with MiXCR, giving one entry per CDR3 protein. In the table there are about 740,000 distinct CDR3 sequences, roughly 30% of which are singletons. CDR1 is SGHNT and CDR2 is YYREEE in the germline V gene (reference sequence). The V end was cut by 6 bases, the J end by 5 bases, with 15 bases between. CDR3 size: 14 residues. These data come from a study of T cell repertoires in cytomegalovirus infection. Across the whole study: Indications came from public TCR beta signatures; they pointed to CMV infection and to a matching HLA type. Whole-study results and caveats: Carriers of CMV and the relevant HLA type were discriminated by public TCR beta frequency.

This clonotype was obtained from a human donor in good health (CMV status not recorded). Some clones in this sample may be carry-over from other donors' samples. J is TRBJ2-1 and V is TRBV5-4; perhaps D is TRBD1 or TRBD2 (5 bases each). The input for sequencing was cultured PBMCs, taken from culture after CMV antigen stimulation. CDR3 sequence (DNA): TGTGCCAGCACCCGGGACGGACGGGACAATGAGCAGTTCTTC. Translating gives CASTRDGRDNEQFF.